These 15 T cell receptor beta chains share one sample of origin, sequenced in a study of preoperative IRX-2 immunotherapy in early breast cancer. Treatment given: preoperative locoregional IRX-2 cytokine immunotherapy. Sequencing used immunoSEQ multiplex PCR; TCRdb keeps in-frame clones, though not all of them. The table lists 25,000 or so clones, over 75% of them singletons, with about 9.4% in the top ten. The input for sequencing was tumor tissue, taken after IRX-2 immunotherapy. The receptor set was obtained from a human donor with breast cancer.

This clone showed up just a few times. The gene calls are TRBV6-1 and TRBJ1-6; D not certain. V was trimmed by 11 bases and J by 2 bases, leaving 13 bases between them. The length of the CDR3 is 14 residues. CDR1 MNHNS and CDR2 SASEGT come from the germline V gene. The CDR3 sequence: CASSSGPYNSPLHF. CDR3 in DNA: TGTGCCTCCTCCAGCGGTCCCTATAATTCACCCCTCCACTTT.

This clone has only one observation. This rearrangement joins TRBV28 to TRBJ2-1; D perhaps matches TRBD1 (6 bases). V lost 5 bases and J 10 bases, leaving 12 bases between the germline ends. CDR3 length: 12 amino acids. Per the germline V gene, CDR1 is MDHEN and CDR2 is SYDVKM. The CDR3: CASSQNRAEQFF. The CDR3, as DNA: TGTGCCAGCAGTCAAAACAGGGCAGAGCAGTTCTTC. Full variable domain (outside the CDR3, taken from reference TRBV28 and TRBJ2-1): DVKVTQSSRYLVKRTGEKVFLECVQDMDHENMFWYRQDPGLGLRLIYFSYDVKMKEKGDIPEGYSVSREKKERFSLILESASTNQTSMYLCASSQNRAEQFFGPGTRLTVL.

The genes are TRBV6-5 and TRBJ1-4; 9 bases match TRBD1. This CDR3 is built from 15 residues. Trimming took 6 bases from V and 4 from J; bases not matched to a gene: 6. Looked up from germline, CDR1 is MNHEY and CDR2 is SVGAGI. CDR3 sequence: CASRITGGFNEKLFF. DNA of the CDR3: TGTGCCAGCAGAATCACAGGGGGCTTTAATGAAAAACTGTTTTTT.

J is TRBJ2-7 and V is TRBV5-1, with D perhaps being TRBD1 or TRBD2 (5 bases each). This CDR3 is 14 amino acids long. Trimming took 0 bases from V and 3 from J, leaving 10 bases between them. Germline-derived CDR1 and CDR2 are SGHRS and YFSETQ. The CDR3: CASSLAGQLYEQYF. The CDR3 nucleotides are TGCGCCAGCAGCTTGGCGGGGCAGCTCTACGAGCAGTACTTC.

V and J are TRBV2 and TRBJ2-2; D not certain. Per the germline V gene, CDR1 is SNHLY and CDR2 is FYNNEI. The CDR3 contains 13 residues. Trimming left V 6 bases short and J 3 bases short, with 8 bases between. For the CDR3, the DNA is TGTGCCAGCAGACTGGGCCACACCGGGGAGCTGTTTTTT. This gives the protein CASRLGHTGELFF.

This chain links TRBV5-6 with TRBJ2-5; D not certain. The CDR3 totals 14 residues. V was cut by 0 bases and J by 1 base, with 7 bases left in between. Germline V CDR1 and CDR2: SGHDT, YYEEEE. CDR3 DNA sequence: TGTGCCAGCAGCTTGGGACAAATCCAAGAGACCCAGTACTTC. Translated, it gives CASSLGQIQETQYF.

The chain links TRBV5-4 to TRBJ2-7; 7 nucleotides agree with TRBD2. The CDR3 has 14 amino acids. Trimming at V came to 3 bases and at J to 6 bases, leaving 9 bases not matched to a gene. Germline V gene sequence: CDR1 SGHNT, CDR2 YYREEE (reference sequence). CDR3 in amino acids: CASSSGRRESEQYF. In DNA, the CDR3 is TGTGCCAGCAGCTCCGGGAGGAGGGAGTCCGAGCAGTACTTC. The whole variable domain, filled in from reference TRBV5-4 and TRBJ2-7, reads ETGVTQSPTHLIKTRGQQVTLRCSSQSGHNTVSWYQQALGQGPQFIFQYYREEENGRGNFPPRFSGLQFPNYSSELNVNALELDDSALYLCASSSGRRESEQYFGPGTRLTVT.

The rearrangement uses TRBV6-4 and TRBJ2-2; the match to TRBD1 covers 8 bases. V lost 6 bases to trimming and J lost 3 bases; unmatched junction nucleotides: 3. The CDR3 is 14 residues long. Per the germline V gene, CDR1 is MRHNA and CDR2 is SNTAGT. In DNA, the CDR3 is TGTGCCAGCAGCTTGACAGGGGACACCGGGGAGCTGTTTTTT. It specifies CASSLTGDTGELFF.

The V and J genes are TRBV4-1 and TRBJ2-1; 11 nucleotides match TRBD2. V dropped 5 bases and J dropped 6; count of bases not matched to a gene: 6. The length of the CDR3 is 15 residues. CDR1 and CDR2 from the germline V gene are MGHRA and YSYEKL. CDR3 DNA sequence: TGCGCCAGCAGCTTAGGACTAGCGGGCGTCAATGAGCAGTTCTTC. Its protein is CASSLGLAGVNEQFF.

The rearrangement links TRBV4-1 to TRBJ1-4; perhaps TRBD1 as D (6 bases). The CDR3 consists of 17 residues. The V gene lost 0 bases and the J gene lost 0 bases, with 11 bases spanning the gap. Looked up from germline, CDR1 is MGHRA and CDR2 is YSYEKL. CDR3 loop: CASSQEDRIATNEKLFF. The CDR3 nucleotides are TGCGCCAGCAGCCAAGAAGACAGGATTGCAACTAATGAAAAACTGTTTTTT.

V gene TRBV5-1 combines with J gene TRBJ1-2, with 9 bases identical to TRBD1. CDR1 and CDR2 (germline): SGHRS, YFSETQ. CDR3 length: 14 residues. V gave up 2 bases and J gave up 4 bases; unmatched junction bases: 3. The CDR3 nucleotides are TGCGCCAGCAGCTTCACAGGGGGCGGCTATGGCTACACCTTC. It translates to CASSFTGGGYGYTF.

The CDR3 protein is CASSQGEGQYF. As DNA, the CDR3 is TGCGCCAGCAGCCAGGGCGAGGGGCAGTACTTC. The chain has TRBV4-1 and TRBJ2-7; possibly TRBD2 for D (5 bases). The germline CDR1 and CDR2 sequences are MGHRA and YSYEKL. CDR3 length equals 11 residues. V dropped 3 bases and J dropped 9 bases, with 9 bases sitting between them.

A word on this clone: At one boundary the junction diverges from the germline segment, which might be a read error. The chain links TRBV5-5 to TRBJ1-2; the match to TRBD1 covers 9 bases. In germline, CDR1 is SGHKS, CDR2 YYEKEE (reference sequence). There are 15 residues in the CDR3. The chain's CDR3 is CASSFRDRVDYDYTF. In nucleotides, the CDR3 is TGTGCCAGCAGCTTTAGGGACAGGGTGGACTATGACTACACCTTC. The whole variable domain, remainder taken from reference TRBV5-5 and TRBJ1-2, is DAGVTQSPTHLIKTRGQQVTLRCSPISGHKSVSWYQQVLGQGPQFIFQYYEKEERGRGNFPDRFSARQFPNYSSELNVNALLLGDSALYLCASSFRDRVDYDYTFGSGTRLTVV.

The rearrangement joins TRBV29-1 to TRBJ1-1; D not certain. The V end lost 0 bases, the J end lost 1 base, and 6 bases lay between the germline ends. The V gene's germline CDR1 is SQVTM and CDR2 ANQGSEA. The CDR3 is 13 residues long. The CDR3 DNA is TGCAGCGTTGAAGACAGCCCGAACACTGAAGCTTTCTTT. As protein: CSVEDSPNTEAFF.

The chain joins TRBV9 to TRBJ2-7, with D tentatively TRBD1 (5 bases). Trimming stripped 3 bases from V and 0 bases from J, with 10 bases between. Germline V CDR1 and CDR2: SGDLS, YYNGEE. CDR3 length: 14 residues. The CDR3 loop reads CASSAQGFSYEQYF. The CDR3 DNA reads TGTGCCAGCAGCGCTCAGGGTTTCTCCTACGAGCAGTACTTC.